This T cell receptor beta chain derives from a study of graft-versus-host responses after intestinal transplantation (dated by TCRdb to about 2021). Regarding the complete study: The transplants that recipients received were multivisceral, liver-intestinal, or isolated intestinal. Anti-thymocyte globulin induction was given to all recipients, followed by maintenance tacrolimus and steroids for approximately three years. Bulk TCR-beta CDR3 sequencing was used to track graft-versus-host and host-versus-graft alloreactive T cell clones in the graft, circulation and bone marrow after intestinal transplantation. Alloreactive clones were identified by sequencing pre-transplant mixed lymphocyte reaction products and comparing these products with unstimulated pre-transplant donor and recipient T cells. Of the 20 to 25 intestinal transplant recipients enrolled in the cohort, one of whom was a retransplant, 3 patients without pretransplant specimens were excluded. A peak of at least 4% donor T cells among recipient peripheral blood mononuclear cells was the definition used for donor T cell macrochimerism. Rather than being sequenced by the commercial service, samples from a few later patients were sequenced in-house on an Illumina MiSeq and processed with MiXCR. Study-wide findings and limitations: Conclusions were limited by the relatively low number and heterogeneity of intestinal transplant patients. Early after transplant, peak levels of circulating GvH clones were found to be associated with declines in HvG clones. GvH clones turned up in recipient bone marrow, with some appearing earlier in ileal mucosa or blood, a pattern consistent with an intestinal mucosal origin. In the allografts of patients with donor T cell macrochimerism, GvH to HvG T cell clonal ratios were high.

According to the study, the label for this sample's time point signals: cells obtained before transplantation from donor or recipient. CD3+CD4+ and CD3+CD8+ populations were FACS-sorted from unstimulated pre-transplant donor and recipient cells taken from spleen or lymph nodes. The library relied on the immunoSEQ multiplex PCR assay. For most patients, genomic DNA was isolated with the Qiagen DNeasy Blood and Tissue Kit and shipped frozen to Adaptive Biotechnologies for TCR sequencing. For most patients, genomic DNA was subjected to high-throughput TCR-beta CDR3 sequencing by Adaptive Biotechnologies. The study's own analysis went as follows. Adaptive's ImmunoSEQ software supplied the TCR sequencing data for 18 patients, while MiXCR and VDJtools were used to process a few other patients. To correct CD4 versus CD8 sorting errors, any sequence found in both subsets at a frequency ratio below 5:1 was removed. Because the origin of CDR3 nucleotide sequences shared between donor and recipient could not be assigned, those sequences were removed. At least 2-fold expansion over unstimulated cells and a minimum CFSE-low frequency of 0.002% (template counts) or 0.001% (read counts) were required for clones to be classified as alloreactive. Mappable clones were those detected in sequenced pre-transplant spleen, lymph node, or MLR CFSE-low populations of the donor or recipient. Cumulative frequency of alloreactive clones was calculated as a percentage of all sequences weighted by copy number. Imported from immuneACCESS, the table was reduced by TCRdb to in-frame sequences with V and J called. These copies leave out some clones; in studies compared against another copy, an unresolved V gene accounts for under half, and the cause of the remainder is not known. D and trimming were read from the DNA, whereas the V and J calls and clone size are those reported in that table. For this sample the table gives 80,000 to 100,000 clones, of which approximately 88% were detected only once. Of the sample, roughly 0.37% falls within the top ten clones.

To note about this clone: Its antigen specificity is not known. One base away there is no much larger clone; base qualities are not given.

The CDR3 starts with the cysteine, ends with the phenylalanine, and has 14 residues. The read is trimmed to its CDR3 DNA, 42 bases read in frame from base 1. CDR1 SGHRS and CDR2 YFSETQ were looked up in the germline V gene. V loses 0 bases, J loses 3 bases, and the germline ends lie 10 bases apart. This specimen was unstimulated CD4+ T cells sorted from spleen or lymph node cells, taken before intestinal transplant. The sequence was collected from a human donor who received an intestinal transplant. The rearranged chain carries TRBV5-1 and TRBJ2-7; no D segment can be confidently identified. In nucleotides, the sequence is TGCGCCAGCAGCTTGGCGGGTTCGCACTACGAGCAGTACTTC. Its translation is CASSLAGSHYEQYF.